This T cell receptor (beta chain) is drawn from a study of blood T cell repertoires in COVID-19. Study-level background: Collection of acute and convalescent COVID-19 samples took place in the United States, Italy and Spain. Sources were T cells, B-cell-depleted T cells, or PBMCs; the material itself was cDNA or gDNA.

Measured with immunoSEQ multiplex PCR; TCRdb has only the in-frame clones, and not every one. The sample holds approximately 200,000 clones, approximately 85% seen once. This CDR3 is 18 amino acids long. Deletions cut 1 base from V and 0 bases from J, with 18 bases between. Germline V gene data show CDR1 as SGHNT and CDR2 as YYREEE (reference sequence). The TCR sequence derives from a human donor with active or convalescent COVID-19. The donor label of this sample is uncertain. Sequenced input: peripheral blood. The chain has TRBV5-4 and TRBJ2-3; possibly TRBD2 for D (6 bases). The CDR3 reads CASSLLGGGVSSTDTQYF. The DNA for the CDR3 is TGTGCCAGCAGCTTGTTGGGTGGCGGGGTCTCTAGCACAGATACGCAGTATTTT.